The TCR beta chain described here comes from a study of neurological immune-mediated disorders. 5'RACE employing 10-nucleotide random UMIs yielded the cDNA. Every sequencing run returned over 190 million TCR-beta sequences, which were derived from 15-18 subjects. Each CDR3 protein is one row after TCRdb ran MiXCR on the 5' RACE reads. Seen here are roughly 80,000 distinct CDR3 sequences, around a tenth observed once, and the top ten hold 1.7%. 2 million unsorted PBMCs were stored in RNAlater at -80 °C before RNA extraction. Points from the study as a whole: HTLV-1-associated myelopathy had the most TCR clonal expansion, while multiple sclerosis had the least, a level that fell below healthy controls.

Germline V gene data show CDR1 as SGHRS and CDR2 as YFSETQ. V was shortened by 0 bases and J by 0 bases, with 13 bases between the two germline ends. The CDR3 length is 16 residues. At least ten counts were recorded for this clonotype. Its antigen remains unidentified. The rearrangement links TRBV5-1 to TRBJ2-7; D unresolved. The sequence derives from a middle-aged man in good health. The material sequenced was PBMCs. In nucleotides, the CDR3 is TGCGCCAGCAGCTTGGTCCTAGGCGGCAGCTCCTACGAGCAGTACTTC. This sequence encodes CASSLVLGGSSYEQYF.